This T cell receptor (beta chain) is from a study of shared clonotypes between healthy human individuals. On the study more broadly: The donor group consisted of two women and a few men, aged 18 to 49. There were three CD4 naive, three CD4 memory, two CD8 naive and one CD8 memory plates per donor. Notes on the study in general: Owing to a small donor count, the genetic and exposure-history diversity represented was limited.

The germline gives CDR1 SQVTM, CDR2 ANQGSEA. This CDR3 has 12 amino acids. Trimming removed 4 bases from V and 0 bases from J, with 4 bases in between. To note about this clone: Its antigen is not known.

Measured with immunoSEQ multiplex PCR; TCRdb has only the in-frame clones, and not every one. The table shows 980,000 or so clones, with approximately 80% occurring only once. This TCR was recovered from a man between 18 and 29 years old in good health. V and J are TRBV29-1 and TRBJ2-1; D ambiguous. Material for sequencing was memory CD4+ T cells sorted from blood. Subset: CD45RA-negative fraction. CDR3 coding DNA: TGCAGCGTTGGGAACTCCTACAATGAGCAGTTCTTC. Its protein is CSVGNSYNEQFF.